The clone carrying this T cell receptor beta chain was seen many times. Germline CDR1 and CDR2: LNHDA and SQIVND (reference sequence). CDR3 length: 16 amino acids. Unmatched junction bases numbered 14, after V lost 5 bases and J lost 7 bases. Each CDR3 protein gets one entry after TCRdb re-called the 5' RACE reads with MiXCR. The table includes about 5,800 distinct CDR3 sequences, under 35% detected once. The source of this sequence is a female donor with breast cancer. Sequenced sample: memory CD4+ T cells sorted from a lymph node. The subset here: memory CD4+ T cells, CD4+CD45RO+CD25-. The J gene is TRBJ2-1, the V gene TRBV19; TRBD2 agrees at 7 bases. CDR3 sequence reads: CASSFPGLWRRNEQFF. The CDR3 region has the DNA TGTGCCAGTAGTTTTCCGGGACTATGGAGGCGGAATGAGCAGTTCTTC.